Sequencing of this T cell receptor beta chain was carried out in a study of OX40 agonist ivuxolimab in advanced cancers. Study at large: At doses from 0.01 to 10 mg/kg, patients were given intravenous ivuxolimab every 2 weeks. Findings and limits, study-wide: Researchers did not establish what antigens the expanded peripheral T cells target. Among the lowest peripheral clonal expansion occurred in 0.1-3.0 mg/kg partial responders.

Generated by immunoSEQ multiplex PCR, the TCRdb table keeps only in-frame clones and is missing some. This table has 95,000 to 150,000 clones, over 85% appearing once. The cohort excluded patients with autoimmune disease history or systemic immunosuppression. Germline V gives CDR1 SNHLY, CDR2 FYNNEI. CDR3 length: 15 residues. Deletions cut 7 bases from V and 6 bases from J, with 20 bases between. A note on this clone: Its antigen is still unknown.

This TCR came from an adult with an advanced solid tumor such as melanoma, head and neck, liver or kidney cancer. This chain connects TRBV2 to TRBJ2-3; D could derive from TRBD1 or TRBD2 (6 bases each). This sample comprised CD4+ or CD8+ T cells sorted from blood, obtained in a trial of the OX40 agonist ivuxolimab. The CDR3 spells CASTIQEGVVDTQYF. As DNA, the CDR3 is TGTGCCAGCACCATCCAGGAGGGGGTAGTGGATACGCAGTATTTT.